The rows below give T cell receptor beta chains drawn from one sample of a study of identical twins. TCRdb ran MiXCR on the 5' RACE reads and lists one entry per CDR3 protein. The sample yields some 1,600,000 distinct CDR3 sequences, about 32% seen once. Sequenced material: cord blood. All receptors come from a newborn girl in good health. The CDR3 runs from the conserved cysteine through the conserved F or W.

v_call	cdr3_length	j_call	cdr3_aa
TRBV10-3	13	TRBJ2-7	CAISESGEYEQYF
TRBV24-1	13	TRBJ2-4	CATSDLQGAIQYF
TRBV2	16	TRBJ2-3	CANSEGAGGVTDTQYF
TRBV12-3/TRBV12-4	14	TRBJ2-7	CASSGAGRNYEQYF
TRBV20-1	13	TRBJ2-5	CSADLGQQETQYF
TRBV4-1	15	TRBJ2-3	CASRPTGLSTDTQYF
TRBV29-1	15	TRBJ2-1	CSVTVRGTDYNEQFF
TRBV5-1	18	TRBJ2-1	CASSLGASGGGSYNEQFF
TRBV6-2/TRBV6-3	15	.	CASSYQVFSSAEQYF
TRBV20-1	16	.	CSARDRLAETPYEQYF
TRBV6-2/TRBV6-3	15	TRBJ2-4	CASSYTNLAKNIQYF
TRBV6-4	15	TRBJ2-1	CASPSTRAPYNEQFF
TRBV7-8	16	TRBJ1-1	CASSLVVPGRDTEAFF
TRBV20-1	15	.	CSARARGSGRDEQYF
TRBV5-1	13	TRBJ2-5	CASSLFTDNEQYF
TRBV11-1	15	TRBJ2-3	CASLPSGGGTDTQYF
TRBV7-2	16	TRBJ1-4	CASSLVRGRANEKLFF
TRBV25-1	16	TRBJ1-4	CASSEGGGATNEKLFF
TRBV6-4	13	TRBJ1-6	CAGANARNSPLHF
TRBV20-1	15	TRBJ2-7	CSAPRLAGSSYEQYF
TRBV29-1	13	TRBJ2-4	CSVALSGRNIQYF
TRBV5-1	15	TRBJ2-7	CASSLETSGIHEQYF
TRBV10-3	14	TRBJ2-3	CAISNGLAQDTQYF
TRBV29-1	14	TRBJ1-6	CSVIAGGYNSPLHF
TRBV12-3/TRBV12-4	13	TRBJ1-2	CASSPTGVHGYTF
TRBV20-1	16	TRBJ2-1	CSARSGRVGSYNEQFF
TRBV14	16	TRBJ2-2	CASSQESSPLDGELFF
TRBV2	13	TRBJ1-2	CASSEERQNGYTF
TRBV5-1	15	TRBJ2-5	CASSKGTSGEETQYF
TRBV20-1	13	TRBJ2-5	CSARDFIKETQYF
TRBV2	16	TRBJ1-6	CASSKRATSYNSPLHF
TRBV29-1	13	TRBJ1-4	CSGGQGEREKLFF
TRBV5-1	16	TRBJ1-1	CASGSGTGGMNTEAFF